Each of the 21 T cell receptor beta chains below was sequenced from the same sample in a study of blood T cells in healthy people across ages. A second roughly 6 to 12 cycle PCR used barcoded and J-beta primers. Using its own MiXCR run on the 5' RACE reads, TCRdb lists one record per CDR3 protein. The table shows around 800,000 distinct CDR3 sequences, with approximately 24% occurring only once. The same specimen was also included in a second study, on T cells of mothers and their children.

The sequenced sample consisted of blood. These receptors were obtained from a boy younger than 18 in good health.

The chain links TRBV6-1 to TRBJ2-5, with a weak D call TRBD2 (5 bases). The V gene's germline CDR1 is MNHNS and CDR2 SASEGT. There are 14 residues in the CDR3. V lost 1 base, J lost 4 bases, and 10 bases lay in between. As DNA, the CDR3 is TGTGCCAGCAGTGAAGTGCTAGCTGGAGAGACCCAGTACTTC. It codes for CASSEVLAGETQYF.

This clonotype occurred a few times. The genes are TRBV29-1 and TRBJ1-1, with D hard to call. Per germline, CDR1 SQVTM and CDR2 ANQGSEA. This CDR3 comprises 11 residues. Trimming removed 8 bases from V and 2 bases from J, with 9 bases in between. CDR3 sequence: CSTGSNTEAFF. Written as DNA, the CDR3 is TGCAGCACCGGGTCCAACACTGAAGCTTTCTTT.

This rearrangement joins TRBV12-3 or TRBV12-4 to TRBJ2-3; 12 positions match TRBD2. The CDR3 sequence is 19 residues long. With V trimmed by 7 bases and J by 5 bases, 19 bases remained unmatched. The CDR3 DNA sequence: TGTGCCAGCATCCCCGCCTGGGACCGACTAGCGGGGGCGAAAGATACGCAGTATTTT. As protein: CASIPAWDRLAGAKDTQYF.

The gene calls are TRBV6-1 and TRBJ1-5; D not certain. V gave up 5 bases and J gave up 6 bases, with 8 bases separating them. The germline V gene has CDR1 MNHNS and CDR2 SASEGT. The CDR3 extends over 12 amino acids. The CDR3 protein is CASSMGVQPQHF. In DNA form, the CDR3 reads TGTGCCAGCAGTATGGGTGTTCAGCCCCAGCATTTT.

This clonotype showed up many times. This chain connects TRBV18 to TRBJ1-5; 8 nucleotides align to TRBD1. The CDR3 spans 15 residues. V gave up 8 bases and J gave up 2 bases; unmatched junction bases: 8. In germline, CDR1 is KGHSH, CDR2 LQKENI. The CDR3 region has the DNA TGTGCCAGCAGTTCAACAGGGGGTGGCAATCAGCCCCAGCATTTT. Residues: CASSSTGGGNQPQHF.

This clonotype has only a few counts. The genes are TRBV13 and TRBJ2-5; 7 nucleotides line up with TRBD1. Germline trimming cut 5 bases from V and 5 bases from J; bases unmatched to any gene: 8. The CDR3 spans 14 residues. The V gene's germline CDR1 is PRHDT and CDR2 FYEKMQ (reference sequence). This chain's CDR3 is CASSTHRGGETQYF. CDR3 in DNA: TGTGCCAGCAGCACTCACAGGGGTGGGGAGACCCAGTACTTC.

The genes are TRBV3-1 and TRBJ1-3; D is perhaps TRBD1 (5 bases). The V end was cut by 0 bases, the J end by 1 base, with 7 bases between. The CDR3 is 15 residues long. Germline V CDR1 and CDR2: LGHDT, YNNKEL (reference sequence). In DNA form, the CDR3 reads TGTGCCAGCAGCCAAGAATGGGGGTCTGGAAACACCATATATTTT. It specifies CASSQEWGSGNTIYF.

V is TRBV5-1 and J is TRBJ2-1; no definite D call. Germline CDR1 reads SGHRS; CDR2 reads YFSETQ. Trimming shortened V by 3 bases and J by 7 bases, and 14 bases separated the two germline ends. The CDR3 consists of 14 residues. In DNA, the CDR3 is TGCGCCAGCAGCTATTATAATGCCGGGAATGAGCAGTTCTTC. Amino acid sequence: CASSYYNAGNEQFF.

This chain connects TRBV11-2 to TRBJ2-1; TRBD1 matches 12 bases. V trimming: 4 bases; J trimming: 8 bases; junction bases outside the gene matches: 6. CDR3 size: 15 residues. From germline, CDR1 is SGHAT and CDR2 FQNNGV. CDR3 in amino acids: CASSSWGQGADEQFF. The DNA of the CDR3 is TGTGCCAGCAGCTCATGGGGACAGGGGGCCGATGAGCAGTTCTTC.

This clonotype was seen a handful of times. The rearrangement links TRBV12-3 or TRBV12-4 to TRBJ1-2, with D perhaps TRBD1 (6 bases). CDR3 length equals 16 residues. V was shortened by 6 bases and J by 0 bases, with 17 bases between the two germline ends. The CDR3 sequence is CASSEQGIGANYGYTF. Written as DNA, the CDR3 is TGTGCCAGCAGCGAGCAGGGGATAGGGGCTAACTATGGCTACACCTTC.

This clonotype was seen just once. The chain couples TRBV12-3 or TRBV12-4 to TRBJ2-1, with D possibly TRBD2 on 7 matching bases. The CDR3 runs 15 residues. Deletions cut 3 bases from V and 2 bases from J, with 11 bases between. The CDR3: CASSFWGGAYNEQFF. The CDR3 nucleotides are TGTGCCAGCAGTTTCTGGGGGGGCGCCTACAATGAGCAGTTCTTC.

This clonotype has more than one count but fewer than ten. This CDR3 is CSARWAPTDTQYF. DNA for the CDR3: TGCAGTGCTAGGTGGGCACCCACAGATACGCAGTATTTT. The chain is built from TRBV20-1 and TRBJ2-3; D is ambiguous. Germline assignment: CDR1 DFQATT and CDR2 SNEGSKA (reference sequence). V lost 3 bases and J 2 bases, leaving 9 bases between the germline ends. The CDR3 sequence is 13 residues long.

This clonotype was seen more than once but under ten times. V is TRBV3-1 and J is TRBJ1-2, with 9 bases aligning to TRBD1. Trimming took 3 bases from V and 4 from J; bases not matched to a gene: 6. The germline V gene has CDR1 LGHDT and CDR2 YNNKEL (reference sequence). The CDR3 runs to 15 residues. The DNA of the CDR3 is TGTGCCAGCAGCCACCAGGACAGGGGCCCCTATGGCTACACCTTC. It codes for CASSHQDRGPYGYTF.

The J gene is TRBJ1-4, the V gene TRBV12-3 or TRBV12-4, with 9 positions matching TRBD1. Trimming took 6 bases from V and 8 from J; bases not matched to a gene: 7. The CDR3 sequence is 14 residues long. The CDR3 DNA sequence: TGTGCCAGCAGATTTACAGGGGGCGGCGAAAAACTGTTTTTT. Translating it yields CASRFTGGGEKLFF.

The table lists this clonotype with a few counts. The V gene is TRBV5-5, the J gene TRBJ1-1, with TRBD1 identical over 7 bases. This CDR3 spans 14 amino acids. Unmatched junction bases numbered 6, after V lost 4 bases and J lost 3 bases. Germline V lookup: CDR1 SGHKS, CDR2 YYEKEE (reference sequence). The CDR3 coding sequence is TGTGCCAGCAGCCCAGGGGGGCCGGACACTGAAGCTTTCTTT. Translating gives CASSPGGPDTEAFF.

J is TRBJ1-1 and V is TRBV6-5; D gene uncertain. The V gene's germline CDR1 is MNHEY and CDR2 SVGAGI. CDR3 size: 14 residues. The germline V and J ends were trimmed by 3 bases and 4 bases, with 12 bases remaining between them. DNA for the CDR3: TGTGCCAGCAGTTATCATAGCGGGGTCACTGAAGCTTTCTTT. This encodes CASSYHSGVTEAFF.

The CDR3 is CASSREGRNSNQPQHF. CDR3 DNA sequence: TGTGCCAGCTCACGAGAGGGCCGTAATAGCAATCAGCCCCAGCATTTT. The chain links TRBV18 to TRBJ1-5; D is uncertain. The germline V and J ends were trimmed by 4 bases and 0 bases, with 13 bases remaining between them. CDR1 is KGHSH and CDR2 is LQKENI in the germline V gene. The CDR3 sequence is 16 residues long.

The CDR3 sequence: CSVEDRAGANVLTF. The CDR3 DNA is TGCAGCGTTGAAGATAGGGCTGGGGCCAACGTCCTGACTTTC. The chain carries TRBV29-1 and TRBJ2-6; D is unclear. There are 14 residues in the CDR3. Trimming shortened V by 0 bases and J by 2 bases, and 5 bases separated the two germline ends. Germline CDR1 reads SQVTM; CDR2 reads ANQGSEA.

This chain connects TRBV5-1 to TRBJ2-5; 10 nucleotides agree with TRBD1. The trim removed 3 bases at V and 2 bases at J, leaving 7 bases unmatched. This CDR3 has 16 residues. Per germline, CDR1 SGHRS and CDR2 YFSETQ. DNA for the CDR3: TGCGCCAGCAGCTGGACCGGGACAGGGGCGCAAGAGACCCAGTACTTC. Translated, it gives CASSWTGTGAQETQYF.

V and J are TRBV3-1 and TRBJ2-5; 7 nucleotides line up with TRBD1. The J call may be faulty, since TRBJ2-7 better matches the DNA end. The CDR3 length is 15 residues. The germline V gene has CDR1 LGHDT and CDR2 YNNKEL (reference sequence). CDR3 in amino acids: CASSQGTGNFYEQYF. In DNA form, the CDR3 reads TGTGCCAGCAGCCAAGGGACAGGCAATTTCTACGAGCAGTACTTC.

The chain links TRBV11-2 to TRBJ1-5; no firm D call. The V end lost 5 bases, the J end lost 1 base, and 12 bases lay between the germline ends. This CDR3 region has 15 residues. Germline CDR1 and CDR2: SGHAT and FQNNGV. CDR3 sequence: CASSLRGGSNQPQHF. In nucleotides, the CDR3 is TGTGCCAGCAGCCTACGTGGTGGGAGCAATCAGCCCCAGCATTTT. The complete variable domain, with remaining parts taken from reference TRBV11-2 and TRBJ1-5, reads EAGVAQSPRYKIIEKRQSVAFWCNPISGHATLYWYQQILGQGPKLLIQFQNNGVVDDSQLPKDRFSAERLKGVDSTLKIQPAKLEDSAVYLCASSLRGGSNQPQHFGDGTRLSIL.